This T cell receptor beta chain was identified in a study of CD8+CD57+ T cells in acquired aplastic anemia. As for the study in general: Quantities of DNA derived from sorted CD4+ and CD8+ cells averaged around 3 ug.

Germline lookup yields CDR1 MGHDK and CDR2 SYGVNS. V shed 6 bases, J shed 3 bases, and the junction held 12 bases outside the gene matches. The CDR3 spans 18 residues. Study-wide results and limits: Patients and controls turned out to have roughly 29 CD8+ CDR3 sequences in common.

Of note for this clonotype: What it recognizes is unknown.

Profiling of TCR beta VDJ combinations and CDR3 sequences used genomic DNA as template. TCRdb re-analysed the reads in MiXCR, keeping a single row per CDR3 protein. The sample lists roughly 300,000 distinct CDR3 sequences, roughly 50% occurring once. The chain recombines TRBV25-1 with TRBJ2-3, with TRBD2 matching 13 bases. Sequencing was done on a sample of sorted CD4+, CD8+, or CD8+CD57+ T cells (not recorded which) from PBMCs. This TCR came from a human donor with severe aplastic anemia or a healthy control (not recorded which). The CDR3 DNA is TGTGCCAGCAGCAAGAGTACTAGCGGGAGGGCCTTGACAGATACGCAGTATTTT. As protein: CASSKSTSGRALTDTQYF.